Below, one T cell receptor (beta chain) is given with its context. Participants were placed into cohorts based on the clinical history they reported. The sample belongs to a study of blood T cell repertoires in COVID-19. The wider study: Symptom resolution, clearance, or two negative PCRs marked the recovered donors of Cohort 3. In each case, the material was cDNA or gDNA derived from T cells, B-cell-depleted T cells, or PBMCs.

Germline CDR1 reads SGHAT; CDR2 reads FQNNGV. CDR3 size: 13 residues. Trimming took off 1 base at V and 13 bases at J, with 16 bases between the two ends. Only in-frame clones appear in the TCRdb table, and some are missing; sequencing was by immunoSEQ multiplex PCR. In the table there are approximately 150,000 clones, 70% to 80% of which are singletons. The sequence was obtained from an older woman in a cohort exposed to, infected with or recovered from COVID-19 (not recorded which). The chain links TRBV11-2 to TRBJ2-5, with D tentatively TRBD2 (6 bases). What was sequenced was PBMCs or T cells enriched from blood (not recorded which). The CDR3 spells CASSLALAEVGYF. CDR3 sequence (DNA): TGTGCCAGCAGCTTAGCACTAGCAGAAGTGGGGTACTTC. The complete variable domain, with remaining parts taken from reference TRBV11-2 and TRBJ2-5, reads EAGVAQSPRYKIIEKRQSVAFWCNPISGHATLYWYQQILGQGPKLLIQFQNNGVVDDSQLPKDRFSAERLKGVDSTLKIQPAKLEDSAVYLCASSLALAEVGYFGPGTRLLVL.